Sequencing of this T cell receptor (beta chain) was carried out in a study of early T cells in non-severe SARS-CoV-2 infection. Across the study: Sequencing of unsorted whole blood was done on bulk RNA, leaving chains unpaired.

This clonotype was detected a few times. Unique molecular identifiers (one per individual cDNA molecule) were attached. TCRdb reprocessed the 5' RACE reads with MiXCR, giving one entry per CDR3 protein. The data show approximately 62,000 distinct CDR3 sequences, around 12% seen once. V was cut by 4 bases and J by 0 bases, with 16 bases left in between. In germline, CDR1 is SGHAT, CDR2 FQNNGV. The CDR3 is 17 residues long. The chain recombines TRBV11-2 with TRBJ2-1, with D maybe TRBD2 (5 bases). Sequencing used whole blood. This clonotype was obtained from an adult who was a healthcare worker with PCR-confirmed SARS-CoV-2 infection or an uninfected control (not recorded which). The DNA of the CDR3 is TGTGCCAGCAGCTCCCCTTCCCTAGCAGCCTCCTACAATGAGCAGTTCTTC. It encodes CASSSPSLAASYNEQFF.